This TCR beta chain derives from a study of glioma-infiltrating T cells after dendritic cell vaccination. Study-level results: Complete blood and tumor specimen sets were limited to few patients.

The time point was: after dendritic cell vaccination, including at tumor progression/relapse. Primers: 60 V beta forward and 13 J beta reverse. Here immunoSEQ multiplex PCR was the method, and the copy in TCRdb shows in-frame clones only, minus some. The table has roughly 60,000 clones, approximately 86% seen once. The table lists this clone with a count of one. Its antigen is not identified. With 10 bases clipped from V and 2 bases from J, the junction kept 8 bases outside the gene matches. Germline V gene lookup returns CDR1 LNHDA and CDR2 SQIVND (reference sequence). The CDR3 is 15 amino acids. This TCR derives from a human donor with glioblastoma. The sample was blood, taken after dendritic cell vaccination. This chain connects TRBV19 to TRBJ2-5; TRBD2 aligns across 12 bases. The CDR3 sequence is CATRLAGAFQETQYF. The DNA of the CDR3 is TGTGCCACCAGACTAGCGGGGGCTTTTCAAGAGACCCAGTACTTC.